The text below deals with one TCR beta chain. The record originates from a study of T cell responses to AZD1222 COVID-19 vaccine. Only in-frame clones appear in the TCRdb table, and some are missing; sequencing was by immunoSEQ multiplex PCR. Of about 150,000 clones listed, 80% to 95% were seen once; the top ten hold about 2.5%. V trimming: 7 bases; J trimming: 0 bases; junction bases outside the gene matches: 10. CDR1 and CDR2 (germline): SGDLS, YYNGEE. The CDR3 is 17 residues long. The chain couples TRBV9 to TRBJ1-3; 10 bases align to TRBD1. The specimen comprised peripheral blood, sampled on day 0 of AZD1222 vaccination. The TCR comes from an adult in good health. The chain's CDR3 is CASGTTGGLLSGNTIYF. In DNA, the CDR3 is TGTGCCAGCGGTACGACAGGGGGCCTTCTCTCTGGAAACACCATATATTTT.